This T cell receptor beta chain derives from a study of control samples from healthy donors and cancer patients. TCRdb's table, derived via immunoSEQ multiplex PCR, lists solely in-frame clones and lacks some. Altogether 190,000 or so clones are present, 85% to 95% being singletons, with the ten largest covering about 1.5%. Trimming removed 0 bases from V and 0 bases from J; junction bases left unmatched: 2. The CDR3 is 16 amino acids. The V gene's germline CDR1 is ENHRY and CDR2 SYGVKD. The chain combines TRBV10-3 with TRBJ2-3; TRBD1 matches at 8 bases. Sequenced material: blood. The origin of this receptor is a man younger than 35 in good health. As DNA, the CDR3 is TGTGCCATCAGTGAGTCGGGGACAGGCAGCACAGATACGCAGTATTTT. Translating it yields CAISESGTGSTDTQYF.